These T cell receptor beta chains were read from a single sample in a study of T cell responses to AZD1222 COVID-19 vaccine. Sequenced by immunoSEQ multiplex PCR; TCRdb stores in-frame clones only, minus some. The sample yields 150,000 to 200,000 clones, over 90% seen once. The sequencing used peripheral blood, collected on day 0 of AZD1222 vaccination. The receptors come from an adult in good health. Each CDR3 is given with its conserved first and last residue. The D gene is left open where the match is weak. Clone size appears in some rows only: once, few, many, or a class for an expanded clone.

D: NA; size: once; V: TRBV7-9; J: TRBJ1-1; CDR3: CASSVIPQGWSTEAFF; DNA: TGTGCCAGCAGCGTAATTCCACAGGGTTGGAGTACTGAAGCTTTCTTT
D: NA; size: NA; V: TRBV19; J: TRBJ1-2; CDR3: CASTRRGAEGYTF; DNA: TGTGCCAGCACCAGGCGGGGGGCAGAAGGCTACACCTTC
D: TRBD2; size: NA; V: TRBV29-1; J: TRBJ2-1; CDR3: CSVDSSGILDEQFF; DNA: TGCAGCGTTGACTCTAGCGGGATCCTCGATGAGCAGTTCTTC
D: NA; size: NA; V: TRBV7-9; J: TRBJ2-2; CDR3: CASSPSSGELFF; DNA: TGTGCCAGCAGCCCCTCTTCGGGGGAGCTGTTTTTT
D: TRBD2; size: once; V: TRBV11-2; J: TRBJ2-7; CDR3: CASSLGALAGVYEQYF; DNA: TGTGCCAGCAGCTTAGGGGCTCTAGCGGGAGTCTACGAGCAGTACTTC
D: TRBD1; size: NA; V: TRBV20-1; J: TRBJ1-2; CDR3: CSVPGGRGYTF; DNA: TGCAGTGTTCCAGGGGGAAGGGGCTACACCTTC
D: NA; size: NA; V: TRBV7-9; J: TRBJ2-3; CDR3: CASSSSDTQYF; DNA: TGTGCCAGCAGCTCTAGTGATACGCAGTATTTT
D: NA; size: NA; V: TRBV27; J: TRBJ2-5; CDR3: CASSPTRLVQETQYF; DNA: TGTGCCAGCAGTCCCACACGACTAGTACAAGAGACCCAGTACTTC
D: NA; size: NA; V: TRBV5-4; J: TRBJ1-4; CDR3: CASSFDPQGNEKLFF; DNA: TGTGCCAGCAGCTTCGATCCGCAGGGTAATGAAAAACTGTTTTTT
D: TRBD1; size: NA; V: TRBV6-5; J: TRBJ2-7; CDR3: CASTGTGTGSYEQYF; DNA: TGTGCCAGCACCGGAACCGGGACAGGATCCTACGAGCAGTACTTC
D: TRBD1; size: NA; V: TRBV3-1/TRBV3-2; J: TRBJ1-1; CDR3: CASSHHDRGHTEAFF; DNA: TGTGCCAGCAGCCACCACGACAGGGGTCACACTGAAGCTTTCTTT
D: NA; size: once; V: TRBV7-9; J: TRBJ1-2; CDR3: CASSPRPVGGADGYTF; DNA: TGTGCCAGCAGCCCAAGGCCGGTCGGGGGGGCTGATGGCTACACCTTC
D: NA; size: NA; V: TRBV28; J: TRBJ1-6; CDR3: CASSSPHAKVLESPLHF; DNA: TGTGCCAGCAGCTCCCCCCACGCCAAGGTTCTTGAATCACCCCTCCACTTT
D: NA; size: NA; V: TRBV2; J: TRBJ1-2; CDR3: CASRVLLGSYGYTF; DNA: TGTGCCAGCAGAGTACTCCTTGGGAGCTATGGCTACACCTTC
D: NA; size: NA; V: TRBV5-1; J: TRBJ2-1; CDR3: CASSRGGDTYNEQFF; DNA: TGCGCCAGCAGCCGCGGTGGCGATACCTACAATGAGCAGTTCTTC
D: TRBD1; size: NA; V: TRBV6-6; J: TRBJ1-1; CDR3: CASRGQGMNTEAFF; DNA: TGTGCCAGCCGGGGACAGGGGATGAACACTGAAGCTTTCTTT
D: NA; size: once; V: TRBV13; J: TRBJ2-6; CDR3: CASSTDILDLSGANVLTF; DNA: TGTGCCAGCAGCACGGACATACTAGACCTCTCTGGGGCCAACGTCCTGACTTTC
D: NA; size: NA; V: TRBV27; J: TRBJ1-1; CDR3: CASSSPGGGESEAFF; DNA: TGTGCCAGCAGTTCCCCGGGGGGGGGCGAATCTGAAGCTTTCTTT
D: TRBD1; size: NA; V: TRBV5-6; J: TRBJ1-6; CDR3: CASSLVEGQAFNSPLHF; DNA: TGTGCCAGCAGCTTGGTGGAGGGACAGGCCTTTAATTCACCCCTCCACTTT
D: TRBD2; size: NA; V: TRBV7-6; J: TRBJ2-7; CDR3: CASSLGEGEQYF; DNA: TGTGCCAGCAGCTTAGGGGAGGGGGAGCAGTACTTC
D: TRBD2; size: few; V: TRBV4-2; J: TRBJ2-2; CDR3: CASSQDRLAAGELFF; DNA: TGTGCCAGCAGCCAAGATCGGCTAGCGGCCGGGGAGCTGTTTTTT
D: TRBD2; size: few; V: TRBV3-1/TRBV3-2; J: TRBJ2-2; CDR3: CASSQGRGRGLAGFGAGELFF; DNA: TGTGCCAGCAGCCAAGGCAGAGGCCGTGGGCTAGCGGGCTTCGGAGCCGGGGAGCTGTTTTTT
D: NA; size: NA; V: TRBV2; J: TRBJ1-6; CDR3: CASISIDLSYNSPLHF; DNA: TGTGCCAGCATCTCGATCGACCTCTCCTATAATTCACCCCTCCACTTT
D: NA; size: NA; V: TRBV30; J: TRBJ1-1; CDR3: CAWTKGHFDTEAFF; DNA: TGTGCCTGGACCAAGGGACATTTTGACACTGAAGCTTTCTTT
D: TRBD1; size: once; V: TRBV7-9; J: TRBJ2-1; CDR3: CASSLYGTGDDNEQFF; DNA: TGTGCCAGCAGCTTATATGGGACAGGGGATGACAATGAGCAGTTCTTC
D: NA; size: NA; V: TRBV5-4; J: TRBJ2-7; CDR3: CASSLVQEPYEQYF; DNA: TGTGCCAGCAGCTTGGTCCAGGAGCCCTACGAGCAGTACTTC
D: NA; size: NA; V: TRBV5-1; J: TRBJ2-7; CDR3: CASSLVRDESYEQYF; DNA: TGCGCCAGCAGCTTGGTCAGGGATGAGTCCTACGAGCAGTACTTC
D: NA; size: NA; V: TRBV7-9; J: TRBJ1-2; CDR3: CASSSRDRINYGYTF; DNA: TGTGCCAGCAGCTCGAGGGACCGGATAAACTATGGCTACACCTTC
D: NA; size: NA; V: TRBV4-1; J: TRBJ1-4; CDR3: CASRAPYEKLFF; DNA: TGCGCCAGCCGCGCCCCATATGAAAAACTGTTTTTT
D: TRBD2; size: NA; V: TRBV11-2; J: TRBJ2-1; CDR3: CASSLGGLAGERSEQFF; DNA: TGTGCCAGCAGCTTAGGGGGACTAGCGGGAGAGAGGAGTGAGCAGTTCTTC
D: NA; size: NA; V: TRBV11-2; J: TRBJ2-3; CDR3: CASSLDWDGGTDTQYF; DNA: TGTGCCAGCAGCTTAGATTGGGACGGAGGCACAGATACGCAGTATTTT
D: NA; size: NA; V: TRBV6-5; J: TRBJ1-3; CDR3: CASRFPGGTGNTIYF; DNA: TGTGCCAGCAGGTTTCCGGGGGGCACTGGAAACACCATATATTTT
D: NA; size: NA; V: TRBV24-1; J: TRBJ2-1; CDR3: CATSDAGNSEQFF; DNA: TGTGCCACCAGTGATGCAGGGAACAGTGAGCAGTTCTTC
D: NA; size: once; V: TRBV6-5; J: TRBJ1-2; CDR3: CASSFGTLAGYGYTF; DNA: TGTGCCAGCAGTTTCGGGACCCTGGCGGGCTATGGCTACACCTTC
D: TRBD1; size: NA; V: TRBV5-4; J: TRBJ1-4; CDR3: CASSGTGALSEKLFF; DNA: TGTGCCAGCAGCGGGACAGGGGCTCTAAGTGAAAAACTGTTTTTT
D: NA; size: NA; V: TRBV19; J: TRBJ1-5; CDR3: CASRTRTDSNQPQHF; DNA: TGTGCCAGCCGAACGCGGACGGATAGCAATCAGCCCCAGCATTTT
D: TRBD1; size: NA; V: TRBV5-4; J: TRBJ1-6; CDR3: CASSQEDRSPLHF; DNA: TGTGCCAGCAGCCAAGAGGACAGGTCACCCCTCCACTTT
D: NA; size: NA; V: TRBV10-1; J: TRBJ2-6; CDR3: CASSGVSTGANVLTF; DNA: TGCGCCAGCAGTGGAGTGTCTACGGGGGCCAACGTCCTGACTTTC
D: NA; size: NA; V: TRBV6-1; J: TRBJ1-5; CDR3: CASSDQGGYSNQPQHF; DNA: TGTGCCAGCAGTGACCAGGGAGGGTATAGCAATCAGCCCCAGCATTTT
D: TRBD1; size: NA; V: TRBV27; J: TRBJ1-1; CDR3: CASTRQGADTEAFF; DNA: TGTGCCAGCACCCGACAGGGGGCGGACACTGAAGCTTTCTTT
D: NA; size: NA; V: TRBV5-8; J: TRBJ2-7; CDR3: CASSLASSHEQYF; DNA: TGTGCCAGCAGCTTGGCCTCTAGCCACGAGCAGTACTTC
D: NA; size: NA; V: TRBV19; J: TRBJ2-7; CDR3: CASSLAYDYEQYF; DNA: TGTGCCAGTAGTTTGGCATACGACTACGAGCAGTACTTC
D: NA; size: NA; V: TRBV7-2; J: TRBJ2-5; CDR3: CASSLDRPRSETQYF; DNA: TGTGCCAGCAGCTTAGACAGACCTCGGTCGGAGACCCAGTACTTC
D: NA; size: NA; V: TRBV2; J: TRBJ1-5; CDR3: CASKGNGQPQHF; DNA: TGTGCCAGCAAGGGGAACGGTCAGCCCCAGCATTTT
D: NA; size: NA; V: TRBV18; J: TRBJ1-3; CDR3: CASSPTNPTSGNTIYF; DNA: TGTGCCAGCTCACCTACCAATCCCACCTCTGGAAACACCATATATTTT
D: NA; size: NA; V: TRBV19; J: TRBJ2-2; CDR3: CASSPLNSPGELFF; DNA: TGTGCCAGTAGTCCATTAAACAGCCCCGGGGAGCTGTTTTTT
D: NA; size: NA; V: TRBV11-2; J: TRBJ2-7; CDR3: CASSFSSYEQYF; DNA: TGTGCCAGCAGCTTCTCTTCCTACGAGCAGTACTTC
D: NA; size: NA; V: TRBV6-1; J: TRBJ1-1; CDR3: CASSEWIWGERTEAFF; DNA: TGTGCCAGCAGTGAATGGATATGGGGAGAGCGGACTGAAGCTTTCTTT
D: NA; size: NA; V: TRBV5-5; J: TRBJ1-1; CDR3: CASSPQLSGVTEAFF; DNA: TGTGCCAGCAGTCCCCAGCTTTCGGGTGTCACTGAAGCTTTCTTT
D: NA; size: NA; V: TRBV6-1; J: TRBJ2-3; CDR3: CASSDNLDRYF; DNA: TGTGCCAGCAGTGACAACCTGGACAGATATTTT
D: TRBD1; size: NA; V: TRBV27; J: TRBJ2-2; CDR3: CASSGLGTGGTGELFF; DNA: TGTGCCAGCAGTGGACTAGGGACAGGGGGAACCGGGGAGCTGTTTTTT
D: NA; size: NA; V: TRBV5-4; J: TRBJ1-3; CDR3: CASSIKDVGNTIYF; DNA: TGTGCCAGCAGCATTAAAGACGTCGGAAACACCATATATTTT
D: TRBD1; size: NA; V: TRBV6-5; J: TRBJ2-1; CDR3: CASGGTGSYNEQFF; DNA: TGTGCCAGCGGGGGGACAGGGTCGTACAATGAGCAGTTCTTC
D: NA; size: NA; V: TRBV7-9; J: TRBJ1-6; CDR3: CASSLGAVDNSPLHF; DNA: TGTGCCAGCAGCTTAGGTGCTGTGGATAATTCACCCCTCCACTTT
D: NA; size: NA; V: TRBV6-5; J: TRBJ1-1; CDR3: CASSYPKNTEAFF; DNA: TGTGCCAGCAGTTACCCGAAGAACACTGAAGCTTTCTTT
D: NA; size: NA; V: TRBV9; J: TRBJ1-6; CDR3: CASPLYNSPLHF; DNA: TGTGCCAGCCCCCTCTATAATTCACCCCTCCACTTT
D: NA; size: few; V: TRBV14; J: TRBJ1-6; CDR3: CASSPGRHINSPLHF; DNA: TGTGCCAGCAGCCCTGGCCGACATATTAATTCACCCCTCCACTTT
D: TRBD1; size: NA; V: TRBV7-6; J: TRBJ1-3; CDR3: CASSPDYRGAGNTIYF; DNA: TGTGCCAGCAGCCCAGACTACAGGGGCGCTGGAAACACCATATATTTT
D: NA; size: NA; V: TRBV5-8; J: TRBJ2-5; CDR3: CASSPRQSNSQETQYF; DNA: TGTGCCAGCAGCCCGCGGCAAAGCAATTCCCAAGAGACCCAGTACTTC